These 25 T cell receptor beta chains originate from one sample sequenced in a study of cytomegalovirus exposure and HLA in healthy donors. Amplification used 60 Vbeta primers and 13 Jbeta primers. Assay used: immunoSEQ multiplex PCR; TCRdb lists only in-frame clones, some missing. The sample includes more than 80,000 clones, roughly 80% seen only once; the top ten take about 2.3%. Sequenced material: PBMCs. Receptors originate from a man aged 35 to 55 in good health and CMV-seronegative.

The chain joins TRBV5-1 to TRBJ2-7, with D maybe TRBD1 (7 bases). From germline, CDR1 is SGHRS and CDR2 YFSETQ. The length of the CDR3 is 15 residues. Between the trimmed V and J ends, which lost 0 bases and 2 bases, there was a span of 12 bases. The CDR3 region has the DNA TGCGCCAGCAGCTTGGACCAGGGGGGAACCTACGAGCAGTACTTC. It specifies CASSLDQGGTYEQYF.

The sample holds a few counts of this clone. The chain links TRBV7-9 to TRBJ1-2, with 7 bases identical to TRBD1. Germline V gene lookup returns CDR1 SEHNR and CDR2 FQNEAQ (reference sequence). V gave up 5 bases and J gave up 10 bases; unmatched junction bases: 13. The CDR3 is 14 amino acids. CDR3 coding DNA: TGTGCCAGCAGCCCGGCTTACGGCAGGGGGGTCTACACCTTC. Amino acid sequence: CASSPAYGRGVYTF.

This chain connects TRBV4-1 to TRBJ2-1; unclear D gene. This CDR3 is 17 amino acids long. The germline CDR1 and CDR2 sequences are MGHRA and YSYEKL. Trimming stripped 1 base from V and 0 bases from J, with 13 bases between. Here the CDR3 DNA reads TGCGCCAGCAGCCAAGTTATTTTACTGCGCTCCTACAATGAGCAGTTCTTC. Its protein product is CASSQVILLRSYNEQFF.

The V call is TRBV6-5, the J call TRBJ2-1, with 11 positions matching TRBD1. Germline V CDR1 and CDR2: MNHEY, SVGAGI. The CDR3 has 15 residues. V shed 6 bases, J shed 7 bases, and the junction held 8 bases outside the gene matches. The chain's CDR3 is CASRDGQGALNEQFF. The DNA of the CDR3 is TGTGCCAGCAGAGATGGACAGGGGGCGCTTAATGAGCAGTTCTTC.

V and J are TRBV2 and TRBJ2-4; 8 positions agree with TRBD1. The V gene's germline CDR1 is SNHLY and CDR2 FYNNEI. The CDR3 covers 14 residues. The J segment lost 8 bases and the V segment lost 5 bases, leaving 8 bases of the junction unmatched. Here the CDR3 reads CASSRQGLMDIQYF. The CDR3 coding sequence is TGTGCCAGCAGTAGACAGGGGTTAATGGACATTCAGTACTTC.

The CDR3 DNA sequence: TGCGCCAGCAGCTTAACATCGCCCTACGAGCAGTACTTC. This codes for CASSLTSPYEQYF. The V call is TRBV5-1, the J call TRBJ2-7; D gene uncertain. The CDR3 spans 13 residues. Germline CDR1 reads SGHRS; CDR2 reads YFSETQ. Trimming stripped 2 bases from V and 2 bases from J, with 8 bases between.

V and J are TRBV6-5 and TRBJ1-1, with D possibly being TRBD1 (5 bases). The CDR3 has 15 residues. Per the germline V gene, CDR1 is MNHEY and CDR2 is SVGAGI. V was trimmed by 10 bases and J by 1 base, leaving 19 bases between them. DNA of the CDR3: TGTGCCATAAGGCGGGACCCAAACACGAACACTGAAGCTTTCTTT. Its protein product is CAIRRDPNTNTEAFF.

The chain employs TRBV4-1 and TRBJ2-3, with TRBD2 matching 11 bases. The V gene end was trimmed by 1 base and the J gene end by 3 bases; junction bases not matched to a gene: 6. The CDR3 contains 17 residues. The V gene's germline CDR1 is MGHRA and CDR2 YSYEKL. In DNA, the CDR3 is TGCGCCAGCAGCCAAGGAACTGGGACTAGCGGTACAGATACGCAGTATTTT. This gives the protein CASSQGTGTSGTDTQYF.

The rearrangement joins TRBV7-6 to TRBJ2-3; 9 bases map to TRBD2. Germline assignment: CDR1 SGHVS and CDR2 FNYEAQ. The CDR3 runs 17 residues. Trimming at V came to 3 bases and at J to 0 bases, leaving 7 bases not matched to a gene. CDR3 sequence reads: CASSFSGGITSTDTQYF. CDR3 DNA: TGTGCCAGCAGCTTTAGCGGGGGAATAACTAGCACAGATACGCAGTATTTT.

In this sample, this clone turned up once. The chain recombines TRBV27 with TRBJ2-3; 7 positions match TRBD1. Trimming removed 2 bases from V and 4 bases from J; junction bases left unmatched: 9. CDR3 size: 16 residues. From germline, CDR1 is MNHEY and CDR2 SMNVEV (reference sequence). The CDR3: CASSLKGARLADTQYF. The CDR3 DNA reads as TGTGCCAGCAGTTTAAAGGGGGCCCGTTTAGCAGATACGCAGTATTTT.

The chain employs TRBV18 and TRBJ2-1; TRBD1 might be the D (6 bases). In germline, CDR1 is KGHSH, CDR2 LQKENI. The length of the CDR3 is 16 residues. Trimming shortened V by 4 bases and J by 3 bases, and 16 bases separated the two germline ends. The CDR3 loop is CASSREQGTVYNEQFF. DNA of the CDR3: TGTGCCAGCTCACGCGAACAGGGAACAGTCTACAATGAGCAGTTCTTC.

The chain is built from TRBV2 and TRBJ2-3; D is unresolved. This CDR3 is 13 amino acids long. Per the germline V gene, CDR1 is SNHLY and CDR2 is FYNNEI. V lost 4 bases, J lost 2 bases, and 7 bases lay in between. The CDR3 reads CASSVIPTDTQYF. In DNA form, the CDR3 reads TGTGCCAGCAGTGTTATCCCCACAGATACGCAGTATTTT.

This clone was seen a single time. J is TRBJ1-2 and V is TRBV5-4; possibly TRBD1 for D (6 bases). The germline CDR1 and CDR2 sequences are SGHNT and YYREEE (reference sequence). The length of the CDR3 is 14 residues. The germline V and J ends were trimmed by 3 bases and 7 bases, with 16 bases remaining between them. CDR3: CASSSNRGLGGYTF. The DNA of the CDR3 is TGTGCCAGCAGCTCGAATAGGGGGTTGGGTGGCTACACCTTC.

This chain connects TRBV2 to TRBJ2-3; 9 nucleotides agree with TRBD1. There are 18 residues in the CDR3. CDR1 is SNHLY, CDR2 FYNNEI, per germline. With 2 bases clipped from V and 5 bases from J, the junction kept 14 bases outside the gene matches. DNA for the CDR3: TGTGCCAGCAGTGAAACCCGTGTAAAGGGACAGGGAAAAGATACGCAGTATTTT. It codes for CASSETRVKGQGKDTQYF.

The genes are TRBV29-1 and TRBJ2-1; D call uncertain. Trimming took 7 bases from V and 0 from J, leaving 19 bases between them. Germline assignment: CDR1 SQVTM and CDR2 ANQGSEA. This CDR3 has 16 residues. CDR3 amino acids: CSASKLDGASYNEQFF. CDR3 coding DNA: TGCAGCGCCTCAAAACTCGACGGAGCCTCCTACAATGAGCAGTTCTTC.

The CDR3 sequence: CASSLAAGGRETQYF. The CDR3 nucleotides read TGTGCCAGCAGCTTAGCGGCAGGGGGGCGAGAGACCCAGTACTTC. The rearrangement uses TRBV11-3 and TRBJ2-5; a weak D match, TRBD1 (7 bases). Germline V lookup: CDR1 SGHNT, CDR2 YENEEA. Trimming cost V 1 base and J 4 bases, with 13 bases left between them. CDR3 size: 15 residues.

This chain joins TRBV19 and TRBJ2-7; tentative D call: TRBD1 (6 bases). Deletions cut 1 base from V and 3 bases from J, with 10 bases between. Germline V gene data show CDR1 as LNHDA and CDR2 as SQIVND (reference sequence). The CDR3 runs to 14 residues. The CDR3 loop is CASSIVYRDYEQYF. In DNA form, the CDR3 reads TGTGCCAGTAGTATAGTCTACAGGGACTACGAGCAGTACTTC.

This clone was detected a few times. The chain carries TRBV19 and TRBJ1-2, with TRBD1 matching 11 bases. The V gene's germline CDR1 is LNHDA and CDR2 SQIVND (reference sequence). The CDR3 has 15 residues. V dropped 7 bases and J dropped 3; count of bases not matched to a gene: 7. CDR3 nucleotide sequence: TGTGCCAGTATCCCAGGACAGGGGGCTGACTATGGCTACACCTTC. Its translation is CASIPGQGADYGYTF.

This clone was seen once. The chain recombines TRBV2 with TRBJ2-3; 8 bases are a match to TRBD2. Trimming took 4 bases from V and 2 from J; bases not matched to a gene: 8. Germline V gene sequence: CDR1 SNHLY, CDR2 FYNNEI. The CDR3 consists of 16 residues. The CDR3 loop reads CASSGRRGVNTDTQYF. The CDR3 coding sequence is TGTGCCAGCAGTGGGCGGCGGGGGGTCAACACAGATACGCAGTATTTT. Using reference TRBV2 and TRBJ2-3 for the parts outside the CDR3, the full variable domain is EPEVTQTPSHQVTQMGQEVILRCVPISNHLYFYWYRQILGQKVEFLVSFYNNEISEKSEIFDDQFSVERPDGSNFTLKIRSTKLEDSAMYFCASSGRRGVNTDTQYFGPGTRLTVL.

This chain joins TRBV4-1 and TRBJ1-1, with D perhaps TRBD1 (6 bases). Looked up from germline, CDR1 is MGHRA and CDR2 is YSYEKL. This CDR3 has 13 amino acids. The germline V and J ends were trimmed by 4 bases and 2 bases, with 8 bases remaining between them. CDR3 nucleotides: TGCGCCAGCAGCCGGGGGCCAAACACTGAAGCTTTCTTT. Its translation: CASSRGPNTEAFF.

The rearrangement uses TRBV5-1 and TRBJ2-3; the D gene is possibly TRBD2 (6 bases). CDR3 length equals 14 residues. Germline V gene lookup returns CDR1 SGHRS and CDR2 YFSETQ. V lost 10 bases, J lost 5 bases, and 20 bases lay in between. In nucleotides, the CDR3 is TGCGCCTGCTGGGGCGGGGCGCCCGGAGATACGCAGTATTTT. Translating it yields CACWGGAPGDTQYF.

This clone was picked up a small number of times. This chain uses TRBV6-5 with TRBJ2-1; weak D call: TRBD2 (6 bases). The CDR3 is 15 residues long. Germline V gene data show CDR1 as MNHEY and CDR2 as SVGAGI. Trimming took 2 bases from V and 8 from J, leaving 16 bases between them. CDR3 nucleotide sequence: TGTGCCAGCAGTTACGTGGGGGGTAATTCGGATGAGCAGTTCTTC. Its protein product is CASSYVGGNSDEQFF.

The CDR3 protein is CASRQDSTFSGNTIYF. The CDR3 DNA reads TGCGCCAGCAGGCAGGACAGTACATTCTCTGGAAACACCATATATTTT. The chain links TRBV5-1 to TRBJ1-3; possible D gene TRBD1, 6 bases. The CDR3 has 16 amino acids. CDR1 is SGHRS, CDR2 YFSETQ, per germline. Trimming removed 5 bases from V and 0 bases from J, with 15 bases in between.

V is TRBV6-1 and J is TRBJ2-5, with TRBD2 matching over 11 bases. The CDR3 totals 15 residues. CDR1 and CDR2 from the germline V gene are MNHNS and SASEGT. The V segment lost 8 bases and the J segment 4 bases; nucleotides outside the gene matches: 9. The chain's CDR3 is CASRIAGGRLETQYF. The CDR3 coding sequence is TGTGCCAGCCGTATAGCGGGGGGGCGCCTAGAGACCCAGTACTTC.

A remark on this clone: Compared with germline, one end of the junction differs, possibly owing to a read error. CDR3 sequence (DNA): TGTGCCAGCTCCCCACCCCAGGGACAGAGGAACACTGAAGCTTTCTTT. Protein: CASSPPQGQRNTEAFF. The chain couples TRBV18 to TRBJ1-1; 7 bases align to TRBD1. Per germline, CDR1 KGHSH and CDR2 LQKENI. The CDR3 consists of 16 residues.